This TCR beta chain came from a study of T cells in Graves' hyperthyroidism and ophthalmopathy. TCR beta CDR3 region amplification was performed from RNA transcripts. Using the HTBI primer set, a first-round RT-PCR was run on the TCR CDR3. MiXCR was run by TCRdb on the multiplex PCR reads, yielding one entry per CDR3 protein. In the table there are 200,000 to 250,000 distinct CDR3 sequences, roughly a sixth of which are singletons. This clonotype was picked up many times. CDR1 is DFQATT and CDR2 is SNEGSKA in the germline V gene (reference sequence). The CDR3 runs 13 residues. V lost 1 base and J 3 bases, leaving 8 bases between the germline ends.

Material for sequencing was blood. This TCR was recovered from a woman between 50 and 59 years old with Graves' hyperthyroidism. The chain employs TRBV20-1 and TRBJ2-3, with TRBD2 as a possible D gene (5 bases). CDR3 protein: CSARGTGTDTQYF. The CDR3 bases are TGCAGTGCTAGAGGGACGGGGACAGATACGCAGTATTTT.